This paragraph covers one T cell receptor (beta chain) sequence. These data belong to a study of control samples from healthy donors and cancer patients. Profiled with immunoSEQ multiplex PCR; TCRdb holds only in-frame clones, not every one. The sample lists under 95,000 clones, 91% occurring once. The CDR3 is 17 amino acids. Germline V gene data show CDR1 as MNHEY and CDR2 as SMNVEV (reference sequence). With V trimmed by 5 bases and J by 8 bases, 11 bases remained unmatched. The TCR comes from a woman younger than 45 in good health. The specimen sequenced was blood. The chain recombines TRBV27 with TRBJ2-1, with 14 positions matching TRBD2. The CDR3 nucleotides are TGTGCCAGCAGTGCCCCCGGGACTAGCGGGAGAAGGTATGAGCAGTTCTTC. Translated: CASSAPGTSGRRYEQFF.